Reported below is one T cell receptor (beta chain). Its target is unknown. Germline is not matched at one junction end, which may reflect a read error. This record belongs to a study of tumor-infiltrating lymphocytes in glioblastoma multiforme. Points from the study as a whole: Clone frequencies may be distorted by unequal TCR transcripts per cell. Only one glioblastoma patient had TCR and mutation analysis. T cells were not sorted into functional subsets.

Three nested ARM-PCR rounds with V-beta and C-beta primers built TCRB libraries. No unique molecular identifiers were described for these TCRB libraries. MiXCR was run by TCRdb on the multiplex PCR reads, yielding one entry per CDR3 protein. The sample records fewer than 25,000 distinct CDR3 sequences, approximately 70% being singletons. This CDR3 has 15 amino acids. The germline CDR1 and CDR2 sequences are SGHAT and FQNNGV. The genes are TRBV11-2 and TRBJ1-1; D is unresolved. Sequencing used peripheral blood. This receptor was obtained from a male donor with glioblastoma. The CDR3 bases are TGTGCCAGCAGCTTCTTTAGGGATAGGTACACTGACGCTTTCTTT. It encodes CASSFFRDRYTDAFF.